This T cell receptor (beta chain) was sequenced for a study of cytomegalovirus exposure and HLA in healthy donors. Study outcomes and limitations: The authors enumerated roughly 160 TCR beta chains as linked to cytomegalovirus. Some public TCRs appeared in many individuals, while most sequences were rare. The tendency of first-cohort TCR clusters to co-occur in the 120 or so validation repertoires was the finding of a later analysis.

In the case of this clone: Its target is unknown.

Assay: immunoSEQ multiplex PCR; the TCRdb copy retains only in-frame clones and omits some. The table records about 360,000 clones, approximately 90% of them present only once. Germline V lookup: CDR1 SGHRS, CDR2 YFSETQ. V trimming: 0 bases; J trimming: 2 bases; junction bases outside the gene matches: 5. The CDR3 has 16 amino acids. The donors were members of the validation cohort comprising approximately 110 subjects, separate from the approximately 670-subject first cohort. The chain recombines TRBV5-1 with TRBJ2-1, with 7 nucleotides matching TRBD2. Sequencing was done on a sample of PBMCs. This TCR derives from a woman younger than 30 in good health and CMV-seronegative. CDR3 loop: CASSLEAGVTYNEQFF. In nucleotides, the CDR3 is TGCGCCAGCAGCTTGGAGGCGGGAGTCACCTACAATGAGCAGTTCTTC.